The rows below give T cell receptor beta chains drawn from one sample of a study of response to subunit inactivated influenza vaccine. TCRdb analysed the RT-PCR reads with MiXCR anew, one entry per CDR3 protein. The table records fewer than 550,000 distinct CDR3 sequences, about 25% of them present only once. The material sequenced was CD4+ T cells sorted from PBMCs, taken 4 to 6 days after vaccination. The receptor set was obtained from a man aged 45 to 65 who received an inactivated influenza vaccine. Each CDR3 is given with its conserved first and last residue.

TRBJ2-3 | TRBV7-2 | 14 | CASRRTGGIDTQYF
TRBJ2-7 | TRBV6-2/TRBV6-3 | 16 | CASSYSPREVPPEQYF
TRBJ1-2 | TRBV10-3 | 16 | CAISQGWGYSDYGYTF
TRBJ2-1 | TRBV3-1 | 13 | CASGVGSYNEQFF
TRBJ2-1 | TRBV5-1 | 16 | CASSLGGTRTYNEQFF
TRBJ1-1 | TRBV6-5 | 16 | CASSYSMAGGVTEAFF
TRBJ2-6 | TRBV29-1 | 16 | CSVEDRSSGGANVLTF
TRBJ2-2 | TRBV9 | 17 | CASSPLSTGGITGELFF
TRBJ1-4 | TRBV4-3 | 15 | CASSPQFGHNEKLFF
TRBJ2-7 | TRBV30 | 13 | CAWTDQWRYEQYF
TRBJ1-2 | TRBV5-5 | 15 | CASSLDSASFYGYTF
TRBJ2-1 | TRBV5-1 | 16 | CASSFFATSGYNEQFF
TRBJ1-6 | TRBV4-1 | 16 | CASSQEGVGSNSPLHF
TRBJ2-7 | TRBV18 | 15 | CASSPRGRGTYEQYF
TRBJ2-1 | TRBV30 | 14 | CAWSVMGTGNEQFF
TRBJ2-2 | TRBV15 | 17 | CATSRDFGQPNTGELFF
TRBJ2-1 | TRBV11-2 | 13 | CASSPVFRGEQFF
TRBJ2-1 | TRBV24-1 | 13 | CATSVGLVNEQFF
TRBJ1-1 | TRBV12-3/TRBV12-4 | 13 | CASRTDRATEAFF
TRBJ1-5 | TRBV10-3 | 15 | CAISERDRGNQPQHF
TRBJ2-3 | TRBV13 | 12 | CAPLGPSDTQYF
TRBJ2-5 | TRBV28 | 15 | CASSSGTSGRKPQYF
TRBJ2-1 | TRBV7-3 | 12 | CASSQQGQASVF
TRBJ2-7 | TRBV20-1 | 12 | CSARDPTYEQYF
TRBJ1-1 | TRBV5-6 | 14 | CASSFLTKNTEAFF
TRBJ1-4 | TRBV7-2 | 15 | CASSFQGAANEKLFF
TRBJ2-2 | TRBV30 | 14 | CAWRTGGWAGELFF
TRBJ2-3 | TRBV20-1 | 14 | CSARLDGLGGTQYF
TRBJ2-2 | TRBV6-1 | 15 | CASSGRQGYTGELFF
TRBJ1-1 | TRBV7-2 | 13 | CASTRDRASRAFF
TRBJ2-7 | TRBV5-1 | 16 | CASRTAPGHRVDEQYF
TRBJ2-3 | TRBV30 | 16 | CAWTDQADRVTYTQYF
TRBJ2-7 | TRBV30 | 12 | CAWRTGTYEQYF
TRBJ2-6 | TRBV29-1 | 17 | CSVSTGGGSYGANVLTF
TRBJ1-5 | TRBV20-1 | 12 | CSAGTLDQPQHF
TRBJ1-2 | TRBV4-2 | 16 | CASSQDGGLANYGYTF
TRBJ2-5 | TRBV27 | 16 | CASKIIGTSASETQYF